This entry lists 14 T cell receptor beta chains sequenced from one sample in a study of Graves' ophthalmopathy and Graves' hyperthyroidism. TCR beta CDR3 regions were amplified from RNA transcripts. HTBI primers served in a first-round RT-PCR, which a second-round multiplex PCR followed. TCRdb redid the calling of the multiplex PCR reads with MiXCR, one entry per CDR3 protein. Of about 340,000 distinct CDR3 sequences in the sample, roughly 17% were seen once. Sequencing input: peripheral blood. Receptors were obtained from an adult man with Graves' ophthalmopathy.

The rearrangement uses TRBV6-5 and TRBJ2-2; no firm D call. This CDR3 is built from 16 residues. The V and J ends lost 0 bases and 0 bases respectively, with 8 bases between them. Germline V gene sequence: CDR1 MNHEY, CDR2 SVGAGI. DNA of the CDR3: TGTGCCAGCAGTTACTCGAGAAGAACGAACACCGGGGAGCTGTTTTTT. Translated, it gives CASSYSRRTNTGELFF.

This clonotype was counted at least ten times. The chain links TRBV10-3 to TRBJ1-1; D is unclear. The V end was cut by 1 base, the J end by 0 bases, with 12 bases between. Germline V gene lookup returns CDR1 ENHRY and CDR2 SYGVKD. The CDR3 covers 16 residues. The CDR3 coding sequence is TGTGCCATCAGTGAGTTCGTTCACTCCGTGAACACTGAAGCTTTCTTT. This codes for CAISEFVHSVNTEAFF.

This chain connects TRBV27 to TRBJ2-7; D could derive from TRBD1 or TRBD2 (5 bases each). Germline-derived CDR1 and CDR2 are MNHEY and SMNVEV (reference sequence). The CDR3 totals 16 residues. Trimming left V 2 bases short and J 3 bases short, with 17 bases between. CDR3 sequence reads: CASSLGPGLGHYEQYF. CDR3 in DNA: TGTGCCAGCAGTTTAGGCCCGGGGCTAGGGCACTACGAGCAGTACTTC.

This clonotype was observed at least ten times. DNA of the CDR3: TGCGCCAGCAGTTCGCACCGTTCTACAGCTCTTGGTAGCTACACCTTC. Its protein product is CASSSHRSTALGSYTF. The rearrangement joins TRBV10-1 to TRBJ1-2; D gene unclear. The ends were cut back, 5 bases at V and 9 bases at J, with 25 bases in the middle. Looked up from germline, CDR1 is WNHNN and CDR2 is SYGVQD (reference sequence). The CDR3 is 16 residues long.

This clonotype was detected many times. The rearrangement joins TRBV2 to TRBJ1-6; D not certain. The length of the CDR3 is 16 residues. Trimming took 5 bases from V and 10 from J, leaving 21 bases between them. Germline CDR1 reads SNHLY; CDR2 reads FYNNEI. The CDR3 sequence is CASSPLPGPTGSPLHF. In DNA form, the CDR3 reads TGTGCCAGCAGTCCCTTACCGGGCCCCACGGGCTCACCCCTCCACTTT.

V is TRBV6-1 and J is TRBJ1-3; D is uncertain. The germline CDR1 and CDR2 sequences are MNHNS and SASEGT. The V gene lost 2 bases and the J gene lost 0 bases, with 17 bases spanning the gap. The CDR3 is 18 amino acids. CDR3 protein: CASSEWGRASISGNTIYF. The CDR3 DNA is TGTGCCAGCAGTGAATGGGGTCGCGCATCCATCTCTGGAAACACCATATATTTT.

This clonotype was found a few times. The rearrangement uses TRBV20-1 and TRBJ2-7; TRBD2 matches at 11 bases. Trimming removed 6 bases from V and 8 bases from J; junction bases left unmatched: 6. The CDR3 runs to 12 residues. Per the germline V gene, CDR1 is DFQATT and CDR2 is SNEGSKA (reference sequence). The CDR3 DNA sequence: TGCAGTGCAACCACTAGCGGGAGAAAGCAGTACTTC. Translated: CSATTSGRKQYF.

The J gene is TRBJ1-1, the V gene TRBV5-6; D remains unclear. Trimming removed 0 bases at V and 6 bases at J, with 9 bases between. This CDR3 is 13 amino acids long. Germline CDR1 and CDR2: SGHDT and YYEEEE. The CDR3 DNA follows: TGTGCCAGCAGCTTGGTGGGTAGGGCTGAAGCTTTCTTT. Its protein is CASSLVGRAEAFF. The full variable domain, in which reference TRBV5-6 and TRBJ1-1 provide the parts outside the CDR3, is DAGVTQSPTHLIKTRGQQVTLRCSPKSGHDTVSWYQQALGQGPQFIFQYYEEEERQRGNFPDRFSGHQFPNYSSELNVNALLLGDSALYLCASSLVGRAEAFFGQGTRLTVV.

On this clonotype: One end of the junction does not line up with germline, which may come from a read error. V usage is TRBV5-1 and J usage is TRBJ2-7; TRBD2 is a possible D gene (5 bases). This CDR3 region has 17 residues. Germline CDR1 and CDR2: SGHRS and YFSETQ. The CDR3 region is CASSFNAGIAIPYEQCF. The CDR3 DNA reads TGCGCCAGCAGCTTCAATGCCGGGATAGCAATCCCCTACGAGCAGTGCTTC.

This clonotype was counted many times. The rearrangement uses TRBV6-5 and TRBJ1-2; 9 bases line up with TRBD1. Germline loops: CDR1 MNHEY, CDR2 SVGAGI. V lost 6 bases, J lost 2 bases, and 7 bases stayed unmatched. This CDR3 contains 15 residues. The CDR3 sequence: CASSAGQGMNYGYTF. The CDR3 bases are TGTGCCAGCAGCGCTGGACAGGGGATGAACTATGGCTACACCTTC.

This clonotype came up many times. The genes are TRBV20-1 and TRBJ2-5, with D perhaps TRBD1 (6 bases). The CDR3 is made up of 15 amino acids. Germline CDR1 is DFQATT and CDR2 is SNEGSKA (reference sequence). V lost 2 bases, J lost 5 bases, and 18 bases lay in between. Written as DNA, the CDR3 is TGCAGTGCTAGATCTAGGACAGCATTCATGGAGACCCAGTACTTC. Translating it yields CSARSRTAFMETQYF.

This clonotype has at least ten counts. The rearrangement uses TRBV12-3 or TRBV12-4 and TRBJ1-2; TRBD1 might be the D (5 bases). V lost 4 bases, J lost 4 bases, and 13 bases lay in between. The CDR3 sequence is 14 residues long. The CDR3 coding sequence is TGTGCCAGCAGTTCCAGCCCAGGGTCCTATGGCTACACCTTC. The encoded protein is CASSSSPGSYGYTF.

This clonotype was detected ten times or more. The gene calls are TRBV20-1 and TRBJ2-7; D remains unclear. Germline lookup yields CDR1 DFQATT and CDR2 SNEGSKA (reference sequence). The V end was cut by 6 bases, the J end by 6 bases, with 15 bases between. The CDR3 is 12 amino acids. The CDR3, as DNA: TGCAGTGCCGTTGGCCCTCCAGGCGAGCAGTACTTC. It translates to CSAVGPPGEQYF.

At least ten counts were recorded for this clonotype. The CDR3 loop is CASSPTGTRAGRSSGELFF. DNA of the CDR3: TGTGCCAGCAGCCCTACCGGGACGCGCGCGGGGAGATCTTCCGGGGAGCTGTTTTTT. The V call is TRBV7-8, the J call TRBJ2-2, with a possible D match to TRBD2 (6 bases). CDR3 size: 19 residues. Trimming took 5 bases from V and 6 from J, leaving 28 bases between them. Germline CDR1 reads SGHVS; CDR2 reads FQNEAQ. Filled out from reference TRBV7-8 and TRBJ2-2, the complete variable domain reads GAGVSQSPRYKVAKRGQDVALRCDPISGHVSLFWYQQALGQGPEFLTYFQNEAQLDKSGLPSDRFFAERPEGSVSTLKIQRTQQEDSAVYLCASSPTGTRAGRSSGELFFGEGSRLTVL.